Below are 30 T cell receptor beta chains sequenced from a single sample in a study of siplizumab effects on memory and regulatory T cells. Libraries were prepared by immunoSEQ multiplex PCR; TCRdb keeps only in-frame clonotypes and omits some of them. The sample yields around 100,000 clones, roughly 92% seen once. The sequencing sample was made of CD4+ T cells sorted from blood. The receptors here all came from a human donor in good health.

The genes are TRBV12-5 and TRBJ2-1; 7 bases agree with TRBD1. The CDR3 has 15 residues. Germline-derived CDR1 and CDR2 are LGHNT and FRNRAP. Unmatched junction bases numbered 7, after V lost 6 bases and J lost 2 bases. The CDR3 sequence: CASGLSTGAYNEQFF. The DNA for the CDR3 is TGTGCTAGTGGCCTTTCAACAGGGGCCTACAATGAGCAGTTCTTC.

The chain couples TRBV29-1 to TRBJ2-3; D remains unclear. This CDR3 has 16 residues. Germline loops: CDR1 SQVTM, CDR2 ANQGSEA. The V and J ends lost 6 bases and 0 bases respectively, with 19 bases between them. The DNA of the CDR3 is TGCAGCGTAGCAACAAGGTGGCCTCCTAGCACAGATACGCAGTATTTT. It specifies CSVATRWPPSTDTQYF.

Written as DNA, the CDR3 is TGTGCTAGTGGTATAAACAGGAGGGAGGGCTACACCTTC. As protein: CASGINRREGYTF. This chain uses TRBV12-5 with TRBJ1-2; tentative D call: TRBD1 (5 bases). V was shortened by 5 bases and J by 8 bases, with 15 bases between the two germline ends. The CDR3 has 13 residues. Germline values: CDR1 LGHNT, CDR2 FRNRAP.

The rearrangement joins TRBV18 to TRBJ2-7, with D unclear. The V end was cut by 5 bases, the J end by 4 bases, with 12 bases between. CDR3 length: 13 residues. Looked up from germline, CDR1 is KGHSH and CDR2 is LQKENI. The CDR3 DNA is TGTGCCAGCTCATACAGACACGGTTACGAGCAGTACTTC. It yields the protein CASSYRHGYEQYF.

The chain is built from TRBV20-1 and TRBJ2-6; D remains ambiguous. V was pared by 5 bases and J by 15 bases, with 11 bases between. The CDR3 covers 10 residues. From germline, CDR1 is DFQATT and CDR2 SNEGSKA (reference sequence). The CDR3 DNA sequence: TGCAGTGCTTGGTCGACGGCCCTGACTTTC. Translation: CSAWSTALTF.

The V gene is TRBV14, the J gene TRBJ1-1, with 7 nucleotides matching TRBD1. Per the germline V gene, CDR1 is SGHDN and CDR2 is FVKESK. The junction had 11 bases not matched to a gene; V was cut back by 5 bases and J by 5 bases. The CDR3 loop spans 15 amino acids. CDR3 DNA: TGTGCCAGCAGCATTTTGACAGGGTCGAATACTGAAGCTTTCTTT. It encodes CASSILTGSNTEAFF.

This clone appeared a single time. The chain combines TRBV27 with TRBJ1-2, with TRBD1 as a possible D gene (6 bases). V was shortened by 8 bases and J by 1 base, with 17 bases between the two germline ends. Germline assignment: CDR1 MNHEY and CDR2 SMNVEV (reference sequence). The CDR3 sequence is 15 residues long. The chain's CDR3 is CASGWAGDHNYGYTF. For the CDR3, the DNA is TGTGCCAGCGGTTGGGCAGGGGACCATAACTATGGCTACACCTTC.

The chain is built from TRBV18 and TRBJ2-3, with D possibly matching TRBD2 (5 bases). CDR1 is KGHSH, CDR2 LQKENI, per germline. Trimming took off 3 bases at V and 5 bases at J, with 15 bases between the two ends. This CDR3 spans 15 amino acids. As DNA, the CDR3 is TGTGCCAGCTCACCTCTGGTTCGACGGGAAGATACGCAGTATTTT. Translating gives CASSPLVRREDTQYF.

The CDR3 loop reads CASSLSTGISGYTF. DNA for the CDR3: TGTGCCAGCAGCCTGTCGACTGGAATAAGCGGCTACACCTTC. The V and J genes are TRBV14 and TRBJ1-2, with D unresolved. Trimming left V 4 bases short and J 8 bases short, with 17 bases between. CDR1 is SGHDN and CDR2 is FVKESK in the germline V gene. This CDR3 is 14 amino acids long.

In this sample, this clone turned up a few times. V gene TRBV30 combines with J gene TRBJ1-2; no reliable D call. Looked up from germline, CDR1 is GTSNPN and CDR2 is SVGIG (reference sequence). Trimming left V 4 bases short and J 7 bases short, with 25 bases between. This CDR3 is built from 16 residues. Here the CDR3 reads CAWTLSGPAVLSGYTF. CDR3 sequence (DNA): TGTGCCTGGACCCTCAGTGGGCCAGCCGTTCTCTCTGGCTACACCTTC.

This clone was seen only a few times. CDR3 in amino acids: CASRGASPNTGELFF. The CDR3 DNA reads TGTGCCAGCAGGGGTGCTAGCCCGAACACCGGGGAGCTGTTTTTT. The chain has TRBV9 and TRBJ2-2; weak D call: TRBD2 (5 bases). This CDR3 spans 15 amino acids. V lost 5 bases, J lost 0 bases, and 11 bases lay in between. Germline CDR1 is SGDLS and CDR2 is YYNGEE.

The J gene is TRBJ2-1, the V gene TRBV20-1; 9 nucleotides line up with TRBD2. From germline, CDR1 is DFQATT and CDR2 SNEGSKA (reference sequence). J was trimmed by 8 bases and V by 5 bases; bases with no gene match: 1. This CDR3 has 11 amino acids. The CDR3: CSARLADEQFF. The CDR3 bases are TGCAGTGCTCGACTAGCGGATGAGCAGTTCTTC.

This chain joins TRBV7-6 and TRBJ1-1, with D hard to call. The V end lost 0 bases, the J end lost 2 bases, and 13 bases lay between the germline ends. There are 16 residues in the CDR3. Per the germline V gene, CDR1 is SGHVS and CDR2 is FNYEAQ. The CDR3 DNA reads TGTGCCAGCAGCTTAGCATCGACGGAACCAAACACTGAAGCTTTCTTT. This encodes CASSLASTEPNTEAFF. The variable domain in full, with the rest retrieved from reference TRBV7-6 and TRBJ1-1, is GAGVSQSPRYKVTKRGQDVALRCDPISGHVSLYWYRQALGQGPEFLTYFNYEAQQDKSGLPNDRFSAERPEGSISTLTIQRTEQRDSAMYRCASSLASTEPNTEAFFGQGTRLTVV.

This clone was observed a single time. This chain links TRBV7-9 with TRBJ2-1; TRBD1 matches 7 bases. This CDR3 contains 16 residues. Germline-derived CDR1 and CDR2 are SEHNR and FQNEAQ (reference sequence). The ends lost 4 bases at V and 3 bases at J; junction bases unmatched: 9. CDR3: CASSSIGGQNYNEQFF. The CDR3 DNA follows: TGTGCCAGCAGCTCGATAGGGGGACAGAACTACAATGAGCAGTTCTTC.

The chain combines TRBV5-5 with TRBJ1-1; D is uncertain. Germline CDR1 SGHKS, CDR2 YYEKEE (reference sequence). This CDR3 region has 13 residues. Trimming shortened V by 3 bases and J by 5 bases, and 11 bases separated the two germline ends. CDR3 sequence (DNA): TGTGCCAGCAGCTCCCCTATGTCGACTGAAGCTTTCTTT. Its protein is CASSSPMSTEAFF.

The chain links TRBV11-1 to TRBJ2-7; D is possibly TRBD1 (6 bases). The length of the CDR3 is 15 residues. CDR1 is SGHAT, CDR2 FQDESV, per germline (reference sequence). V lost 0 bases and J lost 11, with 20 bases in between. The chain's CDR3 is CASSLATPDSKGKYF. For the CDR3, the DNA is TGTGCCAGCAGCTTAGCTACTCCGGACAGCAAGGGAAAGTACTTC. Full variable domain (rest looked up from reference TRBV11-1 and TRBJ2-7): EAEVAQSPRYKITEKSQAVAFWCDPISGHATLYWYRQILGQGPELLVQFQDESVVDDSQLPKDRFSAERLKGVDSTLKIQPAELGDSAMYLCASSLATPDSKGKYFGPGTRLTVT.

In DNA, the CDR3 is TGTGCCGGGGGGCGGGAAAGGAACGAGCAGTACTTC. Its protein is CAGGRERNEQYF. The chain employs TRBV5-8 and TRBJ2-7; D may match TRBD1 or TRBD2 (6 bases each). Germline-derived CDR1 and CDR2 are SGHTS and YDEGEE. The CDR3 runs to 12 residues. V was trimmed by 10 bases and J by 5 bases, leaving 16 bases between them.

On this clone: The sample holds other DNA sequences that translate to the same CDR3. The J gene is TRBJ2-2, the V gene TRBV5-5; tentative D call: TRBD2 (6 bases). CDR3 length: 15 amino acids. Looked up from germline, CDR1 is SGHKS and CDR2 is YYEKEE (reference sequence). V was trimmed by 0 bases and J by 5 bases, leaving 11 bases between them. DNA for the CDR3: TGTGCCAGCAGCTTGGTTCGTGGAGGGACCGGGGAGCTGTTTTTT. Its protein is CASSLVRGGTGELFF.

V gene TRBV2 combines with J gene TRBJ1-4; D is ambiguous. Trimming cost V 7 bases and J 0 bases, with 9 bases left between them. The CDR3 contains 14 residues. Germline V gene lookup returns CDR1 SNHLY and CDR2 FYNNEI. The CDR3, as DNA: TGTGCCAGCACCCGGACTGCAACTAATGAAAAACTGTTTTTT. Amino acids: CASTRTATNEKLFF.

This chain uses TRBV19 with TRBJ1-5; TRBD1 matches 8 bases. From germline, CDR1 is LNHDA and CDR2 SQIVND (reference sequence). This CDR3 is built from 16 residues. Trimming at V came to 4 bases and at J to 4 bases, leaving 9 bases not matched to a gene. CDR3 sequence (DNA): TGTGCCAGTAGTAGACGGTGGGACAGGTTAAATCAGCCCCAGCATTTT. Translating gives CASSRRWDRLNQPQHF.

The rearrangement links TRBV11-2 to TRBJ1-2; 8 bases are a match to TRBD1. The CDR3 is 16 amino acids. V lost 2 bases to trimming and J lost 5 bases; unmatched junction nucleotides: 10. The germline CDR1 and CDR2 sequences are SGHAT and FQNNGV. The CDR3 region has the DNA TGTGCCAGCAGCTTATTACAGGGGGTTAGGGGATATGGCTACACCTTC. Its protein product is CASSLLQGVRGYGYTF. Supplemented by reference TRBV11-2 and TRBJ1-2, the full variable domain reads EAGVAQSPRYKIIEKRQSVAFWCNPISGHATLYWYQQILGQGPKLLIQFQNNGVVDDSQLPKDRFSAERLKGVDSTLKIQPAKLEDSAVYLCASSLLQGVRGYGYTFGSGTRLTVV.

The chain joins TRBV5-6 to TRBJ1-1; D is undetermined. The V end was cut by 5 bases, the J end by 3 bases, with 8 bases between. Looked up from germline, CDR1 is SGHDT and CDR2 is YYEEEE. The CDR3 totals 12 residues. For the CDR3, the DNA is TGTGCCAGCAGTCTTCTGTACACTGAAGCTTTCTTT. Protein: CASSLLYTEAFF.

V and J are TRBV18 and TRBJ1-2, with D perhaps matching TRBD1 (6 bases). CDR3 length equals 15 residues. Per germline, CDR1 KGHSH and CDR2 LQKENI. V lost 3 bases to trimming and J lost 5 bases, with 16 bases between them. Here the CDR3 reads CASSPIKGDRYGYTF. CDR3 coding DNA: TGTGCCAGCTCACCGATCAAGGGGGATCGGTATGGCTACACCTTC.

Note on this clone: The same CDR3 is also encoded by other DNA sequences in this sample. For the CDR3, the DNA is TGTGCCAGCAGCCAAGATTTATCCCCGGGCTACTCCTACGAGCAGTACTTC. Translation: CASSQDLSPGYSYEQYF. The chain recombines TRBV14 with TRBJ2-7, with D unclear. The CDR3 contains 17 residues. V lost 0 bases and J 0 bases, leaving 15 bases between the germline ends. Germline V gives CDR1 SGHDN, CDR2 FVKESK. Complete variable domain (other parts from reference TRBV14 and TRBJ2-7): EAGVTQFPSHSVIEKGQTVTLRCDPISGHDNLYWYRRVMGKEIKFLLHFVKESKQDESGMPNNRFLAERTGGTYSTLKVQPAELEDSGVYFCASSQDLSPGYSYEQYFGPGTRLTVT.

The J gene is TRBJ1-1, the V gene TRBV5-6; D perhaps matches TRBD1 (6 bases). V was trimmed by 0 bases and J by 6 bases, leaving 21 bases between them. The CDR3 covers 17 residues. Germline CDR1 reads SGHDT; CDR2 reads YYEEEE. The CDR3 bases are TGTGCCAGCAGCTTGGCCCTTAGAGGACAGACCAGCCCTGAAGCTTTCTTT. This translates into CASSLALRGQTSPEAFF.

This clone was picked up one time. This chain connects TRBV19 to TRBJ2-7; 8 bases match TRBD2. Germline loops: CDR1 LNHDA, CDR2 SQIVND (reference sequence). The trim removed 10 bases at V and 3 bases at J, leaving 14 bases unmatched. CDR3 length: 15 amino acids. CDR3 in amino acids: CATGDKGLGIYEQYF. The CDR3 coding sequence is TGTGCCACCGGGGACAAGGGACTAGGAATCTACGAGCAGTACTTC.

The CDR3 DNA is TGTGCCAGCAGCCAAGGTCCCTACGAGCAGTACTTC. It specifies CASSQGPYEQYF. The chain couples TRBV11-3 to TRBJ2-7; D is uncertain. This CDR3 has 12 residues. From germline, CDR1 is SGHNT and CDR2 YENEEA. Trimming took 5 bases from V and 2 from J, leaving 7 bases between them.

V usage is TRBV15 and J usage is TRBJ2-1; TRBD2 matches at 12 bases. Germline assignment: CDR1 LNHNV and CDR2 YYDKDF (reference sequence). With V trimmed by 4 bases and J by 6 bases, 1 base remained unmatched. CDR3 length equals 14 residues. CDR3 loop: CATSKTSGGNEQFF. The CDR3 nucleotides are TGTGCCACCAGCAAGACTAGCGGGGGCAATGAGCAGTTCTTC.

J is TRBJ2-7 and V is TRBV7-9; the D call may be TRBD1 or TRBD2 (5 bases each). Germline CDR1 SEHNR, CDR2 FQNEAQ (reference sequence). The V and J ends lost 6 bases and 4 bases respectively, with 13 bases between them. The CDR3 loop spans 13 amino acids. CDR3 DNA sequence: TGTGCCAGCAGGGGGGACGGAGAGTACGAGCAGTACTTC. Translation: CASRGDGEYEQYF.

V gene TRBV28 combines with J gene TRBJ1-6; D unresolved. There are 15 residues in the CDR3. Germline-derived CDR1 and CDR2 are MDHEN and SYDVKM. V shed 2 bases and J shed 9 bases, with 14 bases lying between them. CDR3: CASSLVFDNASPLHF. CDR3 nucleotides: TGTGCCAGCAGTTTAGTGTTCGACAACGCTTCACCCCTCCACTTT.